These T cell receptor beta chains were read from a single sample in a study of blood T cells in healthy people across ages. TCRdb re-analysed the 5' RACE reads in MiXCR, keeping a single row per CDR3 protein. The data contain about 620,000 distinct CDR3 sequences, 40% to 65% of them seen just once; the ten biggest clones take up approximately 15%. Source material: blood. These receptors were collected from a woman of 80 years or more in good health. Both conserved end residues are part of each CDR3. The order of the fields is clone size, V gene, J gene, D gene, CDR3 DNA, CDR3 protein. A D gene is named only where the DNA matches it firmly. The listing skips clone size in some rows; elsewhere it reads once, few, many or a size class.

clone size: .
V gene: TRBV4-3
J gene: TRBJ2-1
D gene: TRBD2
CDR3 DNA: TGCACCAGCAGTACAGCCATGGCTAGCGGCTACAATGAGCGGTTCTTC
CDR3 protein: CTSSTAMASGYNERFF

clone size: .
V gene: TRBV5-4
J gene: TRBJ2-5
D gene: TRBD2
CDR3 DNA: TGTGCCAGCAGCCTATCTAGCGGGGGTGGAGGAGAGACCCAGTACTTC
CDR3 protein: CASSLSSGGGGETQYF

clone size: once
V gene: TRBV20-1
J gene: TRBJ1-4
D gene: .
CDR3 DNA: TGCAGTGCTAGAGTCCCGGGGGGGCCAAATGAAAAACTGTTTTTT
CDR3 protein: CSARVPGGPNEKLFF

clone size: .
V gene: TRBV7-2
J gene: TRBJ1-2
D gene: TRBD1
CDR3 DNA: TGTGCCAGCAGCTTAAGGGGACAGGGCGATGGCTACACCTTC
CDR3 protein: CASSLRGQGDGYTF

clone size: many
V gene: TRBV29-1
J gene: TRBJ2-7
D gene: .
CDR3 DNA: TGCAGCGTGACAATGGTGGCGGGACACGAGCAGTACTTC
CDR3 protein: CSVTMVAGHEQYF

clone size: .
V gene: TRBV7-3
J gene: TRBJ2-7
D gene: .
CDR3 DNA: TGTGCCAGCAGCAACCGGCGCTCCGCCACCTACAATGAGCAGTACTTC
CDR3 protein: CASSNRRSATYNEQYF

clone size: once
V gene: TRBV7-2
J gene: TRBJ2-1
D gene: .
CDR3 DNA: TGTGCCAGCAGCCCCCGGGGCCTATCCTACAATGAGCAGTTCTTC
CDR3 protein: CASSPRGLSYNEQFF

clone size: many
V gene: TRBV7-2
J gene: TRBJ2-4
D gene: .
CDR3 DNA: TGTGCCAGCAGCGTAGCCCTAGCCAAAAACATTCAGTACTTC
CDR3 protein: CASSVALAKNIQYF

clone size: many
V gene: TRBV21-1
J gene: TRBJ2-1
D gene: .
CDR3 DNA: TGTGCCAGCAGATCCAACTGGGATGGCAATGAGCAGTTCTTC
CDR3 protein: CASRSNWDGNEQFF

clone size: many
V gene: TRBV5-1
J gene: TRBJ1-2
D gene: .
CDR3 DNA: TGCGCCAGCAGCCAACGACCGCTTCCCACAGACACTAACTATGGCTACACCTTC
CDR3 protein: CASSQRPLPTDTNYGYTF

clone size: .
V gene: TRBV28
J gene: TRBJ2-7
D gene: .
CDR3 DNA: TGTGCCAGCAGCCCCTTAGGGATAGCCGAGCAGTACTTC
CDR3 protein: CASSPLGIAEQYF

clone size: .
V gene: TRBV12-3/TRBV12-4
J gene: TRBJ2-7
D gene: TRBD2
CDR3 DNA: TGTGCCAGCACTCGCCCTTGCCCTAGCGGGGGGCCTCCTAGTCCCTACGAGCAGTACTTC
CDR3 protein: CASTRPCPSGGPPSPYEQYF

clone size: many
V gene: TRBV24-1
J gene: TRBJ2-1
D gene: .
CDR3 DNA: TGTGCCACCAGTGATTTGCGGGCAGGGTGGGATGAGCAGTTCTTC
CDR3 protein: CATSDLRAGWDEQFF

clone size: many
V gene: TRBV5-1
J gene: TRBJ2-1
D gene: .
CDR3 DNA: TGCGCCAGCAGCCATGGGGCGTTCGTAAGCTCCTACAATGAGCAGTTCTTC
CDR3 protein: CASSHGAFVSSYNEQFF

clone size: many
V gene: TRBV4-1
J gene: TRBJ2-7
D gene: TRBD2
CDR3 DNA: TGCGCCAGCAGCCAAGGAGCGGGAACCTTCCCCTACGAGCAGTACTTC
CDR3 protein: CASSQGAGTFPYEQYF

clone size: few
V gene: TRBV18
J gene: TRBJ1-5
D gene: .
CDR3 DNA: TGTGCCAGCTCACCACCGTCCGGACAGCCCCAGCATTTT
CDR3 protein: CASSPPSGQPQHF

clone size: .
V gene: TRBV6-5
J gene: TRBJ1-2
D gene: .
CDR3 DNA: TGTGCCTGCAGTACACCAACAGGGTATGGCTACACCTTC
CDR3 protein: CACSTPTGYGYTF

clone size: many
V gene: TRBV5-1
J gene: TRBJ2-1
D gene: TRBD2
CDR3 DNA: TGCGCCAGCAGCTTGTCGGGGGGGACGCTACAGGATGAGCAGTTCTTC
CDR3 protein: CASSLSGGTLQDEQFF

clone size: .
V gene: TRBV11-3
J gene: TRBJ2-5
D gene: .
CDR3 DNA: TGTGCCAGCATCGAAACCGGGACTCCTGTGACCCAGTACTTC
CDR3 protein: CASIETGTPVTQYF

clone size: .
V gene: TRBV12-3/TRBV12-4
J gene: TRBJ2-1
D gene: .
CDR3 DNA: TGTGCCAGCTCCGGGGATGGCCTCCGCTTGTTCTTC
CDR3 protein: CASSGDGLRLFF

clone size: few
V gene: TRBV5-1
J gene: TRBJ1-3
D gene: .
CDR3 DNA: TGCGCCAGCAGCTTGGGGACAACAGGAAACACCATATATTTT
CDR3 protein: CASSLGTTGNTIYF

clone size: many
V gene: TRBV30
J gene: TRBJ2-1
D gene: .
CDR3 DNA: TGTGCCTGGAGTGTTGTAGACACGAATGAGCAGTTCTTC
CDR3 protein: CAWSVVDTNEQFF

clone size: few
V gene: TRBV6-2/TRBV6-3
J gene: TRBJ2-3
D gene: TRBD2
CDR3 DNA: TGTGCCAGCAACCCAGCGGGGGGGATTTCTGGTACGCAGTATTTT
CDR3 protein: CASNPAGGISGTQYF

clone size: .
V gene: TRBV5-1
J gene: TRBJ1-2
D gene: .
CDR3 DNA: TGCGCCAGCAGCCCGGACCTCGACAGAAAGGGACATGGCTACACCTTC
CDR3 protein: CASSPDLDRKGHGYTF

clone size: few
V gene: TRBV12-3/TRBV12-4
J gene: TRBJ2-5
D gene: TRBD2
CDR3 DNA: TGTGCCAGCAGTCTACTACTAGCGGGGGGCGGAGAGACCCAGTACTTC
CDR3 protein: CASSLLLAGGGETQYF

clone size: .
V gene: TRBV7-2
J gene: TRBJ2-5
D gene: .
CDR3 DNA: TGTGCCAGCAGCTTATTGGACGGGGAGACCCAGTACTTC
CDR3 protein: CASSLLDGETQYF

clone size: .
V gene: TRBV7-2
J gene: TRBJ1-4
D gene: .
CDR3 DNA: TGTGCCAGCAGCTCCAGGGGTCACGAAAAACTGTTTTTT
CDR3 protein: CASSSRGHEKLFF

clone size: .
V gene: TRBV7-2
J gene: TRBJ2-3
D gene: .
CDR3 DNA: TGTGCCAGCAGCCCCGGGCCCTTCGGATCGGCAGATACGCAGTATTTT
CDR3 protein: CASSPGPFGSADTQYF

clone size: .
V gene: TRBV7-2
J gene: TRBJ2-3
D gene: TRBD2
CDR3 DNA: TGTGCCAGCAGCTGGGGGGGGAGGGAAGATACGCAGTATTTT
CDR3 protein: CASSWGGREDTQYF

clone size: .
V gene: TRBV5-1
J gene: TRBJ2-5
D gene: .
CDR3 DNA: TGCGCCAGCAGCAACACTAGGGCCCAAGAGACCCAGTACTTC
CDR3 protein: CASSNTRAQETQYF

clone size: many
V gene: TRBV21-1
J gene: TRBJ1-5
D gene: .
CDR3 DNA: TGTGCCAGCAGCCCCGGGACAGGGATTCAGCCCCAGCATTTT
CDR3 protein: CASSPGTGIQPQHF

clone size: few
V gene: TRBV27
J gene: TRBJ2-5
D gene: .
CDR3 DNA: TGTGCCAGCACCTTGCAAGACCGGAGGGGAGAGACCCAGTACTTC
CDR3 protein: CASTLQDRRGETQYF